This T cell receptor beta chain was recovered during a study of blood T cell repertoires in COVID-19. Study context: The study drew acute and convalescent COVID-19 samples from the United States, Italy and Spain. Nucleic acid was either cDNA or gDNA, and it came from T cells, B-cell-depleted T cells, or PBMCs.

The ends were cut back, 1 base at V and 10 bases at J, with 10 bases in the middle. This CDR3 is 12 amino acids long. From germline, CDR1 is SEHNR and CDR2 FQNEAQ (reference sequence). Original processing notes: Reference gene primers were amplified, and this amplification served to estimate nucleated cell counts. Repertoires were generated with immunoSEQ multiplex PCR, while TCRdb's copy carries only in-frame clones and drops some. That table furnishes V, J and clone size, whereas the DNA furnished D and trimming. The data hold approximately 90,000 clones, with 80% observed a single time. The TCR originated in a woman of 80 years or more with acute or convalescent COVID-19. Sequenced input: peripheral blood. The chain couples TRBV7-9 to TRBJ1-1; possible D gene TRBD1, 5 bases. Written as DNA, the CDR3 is TGTGCCAGCAGCTTAGTTGGAGGGGTAGCTTTCTTT. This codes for CASSLVGGVAFF.